Presented here are 10 T cell receptor beta chains from one specimen sequenced in a study of identical twins. MiXCR, applied by TCRdb to the 5' RACE reads, yields one record per CDR3 protein. The table shows 210,000 or so distinct CDR3 sequences, with around 6.9% occurring only once. This same sample was also taken into another study, of yellow fever vaccine responses in identical twins.

Sequencing was performed on memory (CD45RO+) T cells sorted from blood. These TCRs come from a woman younger than 35 in good health.

This clonotype was counted many times. The chain recombines TRBV4-3 with TRBJ1-1; TRBD1 matches at 9 bases. J lost 8 bases, V lost 3 bases, and 1 base had no gene match. This CDR3 is built from 12 residues. Germline V gene data show CDR1 as LGHNA and CDR2 as YSLEER. This CDR3 reads CASSHGTGEAFF. CDR3 sequence (DNA): TGCGCCAGCAGCCACGGGACAGGGGAAGCTTTCTTT.

This clonotype has more than one count but fewer than ten. The CDR3 loop is CASSVTGKNIQYF. The CDR3 DNA follows: TGTGCCAGCAGCGTCACAGGGAAAAACATTCAGTACTTC. V usage is TRBV7-2 and J usage is TRBJ2-4, with D possibly being TRBD1 (6 bases). The germline V gene has CDR1 SGHTA and CDR2 FQGNSA. V was trimmed by 5 bases and J by 4 bases, leaving 9 bases between them. This CDR3 has 13 amino acids.

The gene calls are TRBV5-1 and TRBJ2-5; weak D call: TRBD2 (5 bases). The CDR3 is 13 residues long. In germline, CDR1 is SGHRS, CDR2 YFSETQ. V shed 4 bases and J shed 5 bases, with 12 bases lying between them. The CDR3 nucleotides read TGCGCCAGCAGCACATCGGGATCGGAGACCCAGTACTTC. Translating it yields CASSTSGSETQYF. The whole variable domain, filled in from reference TRBV5-1 and TRBJ2-5, reads KAGVTQTPRYLIKTRGQQVTLSCSPISGHRSVSWYQQTPGQGLQFLFEYFSETQRNKGNFPGRFSGRQFSNSRSEMNVSTLELGDSALYLCASSTSGSETQYFGPGTRLLVL.

As DNA, the CDR3 is TGTGCCAGCAGCCCGTTGACAGGTTGGGAGCAGTACTTC. It is translated as CASSPLTGWEQYF. This chain connects TRBV3-1 to TRBJ2-7; D possibly corresponds to TRBD1 (6 bases). The V end was cut by 4 bases, the J end by 7 bases, with 14 bases between. From germline, CDR1 is LGHDT and CDR2 YNNKEL (reference sequence). There are 13 residues in the CDR3.

This clonotype has a count of ten or more. The rearrangement joins TRBV11-1 to TRBJ2-3; 9 nucleotides agree with TRBD2. Germline CDR1 and CDR2: SGHAT and FQDESV (reference sequence). The CDR3 length is 18 residues. With 2 bases clipped from V and 6 bases from J, the junction kept 15 bases outside the gene matches. DNA of the CDR3: TGTGCCAGCAGCTTAAAGGGTGGGAGACTAGCGGTTCGGGATACGCAGTATTTT. Amino acid sequence: CASSLKGGRLAVRDTQYF.

This clonotype was counted at least ten times. The V and J genes are TRBV5-1 and TRBJ2-1, with TRBD1 matching over 8 bases. The CDR3 is 17 amino acids. J was trimmed by 4 bases and V by 0 bases; bases with no gene match: 9. Germline V gives CDR1 SGHRS, CDR2 YFSETQ. This CDR3 is CASSLGTGQGRYNEQFF. DNA of the CDR3: TGCGCCAGCAGCTTGGGAACCGGACAGGGAAGATACAATGAGCAGTTCTTC.

In its sample, this clonotype was seen many times. The rearrangement uses TRBV7-2 and TRBJ2-7; a possible D gene is TRBD2 (6 bases). The V end lost 0 bases, the J end lost 3 bases, and 9 bases lay between the germline ends. The length of the CDR3 is 14 residues. Germline lookup yields CDR1 SGHTA and CDR2 FQGNSA. The CDR3 DNA sequence: TGTGCCAGCAGCTTAGCTAGCGGCGGCTACGAGCAGTACTTC. Protein product: CASSLASGGYEQYF.

This clonotype was observed many times. This chain links TRBV6-1 with TRBJ2-4; D might be TRBD2 (7 bases). Trimming shortened V by 6 bases and J by 1 base, and 10 bases separated the two germline ends. The germline V gene encodes CDR1 MNHNS and CDR2 SASEGT. The CDR3 loop spans 14 amino acids. CDR3 DNA: TGTGCCAGCAGGGGGGGGGGCGCCAAAAACATTCAGTACTTC. This encodes CASRGGGAKNIQYF.

At least ten counts were recorded for this clonotype. CDR3 residues: CASSFDGNGNEQFF. DNA for the CDR3: TGCGCCAGCAGTTTTGACGGGAATGGAAATGAGCAGTTCTTC. The chain carries TRBV5-1 and TRBJ2-1, with a weak D call TRBD2 (5 bases). In germline, CDR1 is SGHRS, CDR2 YFSETQ. Trimming took 5 bases from V and 7 from J, leaving 16 bases between them. The CDR3 runs 14 residues.

In this sample, this clonotype turned up a few times. The chain couples TRBV20-1 to TRBJ1-5; tentatively, D is TRBD1 (6 bases). Germline CDR1 and CDR2: DFQATT and SNEGSKA (reference sequence). The CDR3 contains 15 residues. The V end lost 0 bases, the J end lost 2 bases, and 11 bases lay between the germline ends. Here the CDR3 reads CSARDSRTGNQPQHF. The CDR3 DNA follows: TGCAGTGCTAGAGATTCCCGGACAGGCAATCAGCCCCAGCATTTT.